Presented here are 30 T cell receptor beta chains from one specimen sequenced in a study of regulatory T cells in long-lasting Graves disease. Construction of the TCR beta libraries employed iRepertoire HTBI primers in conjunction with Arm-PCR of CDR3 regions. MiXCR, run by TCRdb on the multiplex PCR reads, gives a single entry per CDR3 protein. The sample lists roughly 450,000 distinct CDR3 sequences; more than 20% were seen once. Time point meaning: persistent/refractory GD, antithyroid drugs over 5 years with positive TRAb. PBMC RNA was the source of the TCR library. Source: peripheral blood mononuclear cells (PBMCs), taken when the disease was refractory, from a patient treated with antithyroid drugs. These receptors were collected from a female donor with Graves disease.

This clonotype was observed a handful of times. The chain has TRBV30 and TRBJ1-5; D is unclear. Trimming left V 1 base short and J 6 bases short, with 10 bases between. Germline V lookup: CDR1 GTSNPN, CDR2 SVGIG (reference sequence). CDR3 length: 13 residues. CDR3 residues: CAWSAGGIQPQHF. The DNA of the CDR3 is TGTGCCTGGAGTGCAGGAGGGATTCAGCCCCAGCATTTT.

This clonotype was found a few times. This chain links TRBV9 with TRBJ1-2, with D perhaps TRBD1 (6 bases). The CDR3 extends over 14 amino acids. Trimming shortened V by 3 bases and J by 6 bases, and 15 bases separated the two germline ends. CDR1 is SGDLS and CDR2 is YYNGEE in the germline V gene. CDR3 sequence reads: CASSEQGRSDGYTF. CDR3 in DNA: TGTGCCAGCAGCGAACAGGGTCGTTCAGATGGCTACACCTTC. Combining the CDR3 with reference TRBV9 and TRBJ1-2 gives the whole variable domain DSGVTQTPKHLITATGQRVTLRCSPRSGDLSVYWYQQSLDQGLQFLIQYYNGEERAKGNILERFSAQQFPDLHSELNLSSLELGDSALYFCASSEQGRSDGYTFGSGTRLTVV.

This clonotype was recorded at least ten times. CDR3 in DNA: TGTGCCACCAGTGATTTTCGGGAGACCCAGTACTTC. It specifies CATSDFRETQYF. The chain is built from TRBV24-1 and TRBJ2-5; D is ambiguous. This CDR3 is 12 amino acids long. The ends were cut back, 1 base at V and 5 bases at J, with 4 bases in the middle. From germline, CDR1 is KGHDR and CDR2 SFDVKD.

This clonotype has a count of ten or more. The CDR3 region has the DNA TGCGCCAGCAGCTTGGTTCCCGGACAGGTGCGAACCGGGGAGCTGTTTTTT. Its protein is CASSLVPGQVRTGELFF. J is TRBJ2-2 and V is TRBV5-1; the match to TRBD1 covers 7 bases. Per germline, CDR1 SGHRS and CDR2 YFSETQ. Losses at the gene ends were 0 bases for V and 5 bases for J; bases not matched to a gene: 10. CDR3 size: 17 residues.

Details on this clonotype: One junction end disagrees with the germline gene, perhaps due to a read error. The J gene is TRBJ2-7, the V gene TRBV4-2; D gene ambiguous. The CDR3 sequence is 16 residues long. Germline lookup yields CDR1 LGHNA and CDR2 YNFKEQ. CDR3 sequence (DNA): TGTGTCAGCAGCCAAGATAACACCTTTAGTGTCTACGAGCAGTACTTC. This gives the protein CVSSQDNTFSVYEQYF.

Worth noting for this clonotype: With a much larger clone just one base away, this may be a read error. CDR3 DNA: TGTGCCTGCAGCCCAGGTCGCGGGGTGAACACTGAAGCTTTCTTT. Its protein product is CACSPGRGVNTEAFF. This chain uses TRBV11-2 with TRBJ1-1; D not resolved. This CDR3 is 15 amino acids long. Germline V gene data show CDR1 as SGHAT and CDR2 as FQNNGV.

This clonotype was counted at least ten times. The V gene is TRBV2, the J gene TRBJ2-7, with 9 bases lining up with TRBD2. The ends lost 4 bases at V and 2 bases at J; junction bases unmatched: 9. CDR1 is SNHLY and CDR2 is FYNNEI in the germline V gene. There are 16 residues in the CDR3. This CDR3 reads CASSVEGGRAAYEQYF. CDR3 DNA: TGTGCCAGCAGTGTGGAAGGCGGGAGGGCCGCCTACGAGCAGTACTTC.

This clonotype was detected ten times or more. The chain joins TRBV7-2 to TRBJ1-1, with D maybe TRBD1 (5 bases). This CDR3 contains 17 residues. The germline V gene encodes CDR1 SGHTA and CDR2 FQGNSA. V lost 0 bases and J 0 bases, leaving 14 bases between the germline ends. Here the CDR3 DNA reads TGTGCCAGCAGCTTAGCGCTAGGGGTGGGCCTGAACACTGAAGCTTTCTTT. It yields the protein CASSLALGVGLNTEAFF. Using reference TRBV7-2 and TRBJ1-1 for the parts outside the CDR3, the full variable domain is GAGVSQSPSNKVTEKGKDVELRCDPISGHTALYWYRQSLGQGLEFLIYFQGNSAPDKSGLPSDRFSAERTGGSVSTLTIQRTQQEDSAVYLCASSLALGVGLNTEAFFGQGTRLTVV.

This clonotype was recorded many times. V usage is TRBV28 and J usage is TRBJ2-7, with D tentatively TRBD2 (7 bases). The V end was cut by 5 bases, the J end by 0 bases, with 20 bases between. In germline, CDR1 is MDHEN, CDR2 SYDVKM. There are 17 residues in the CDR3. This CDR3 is CASSPLKGGWSSYEQYF. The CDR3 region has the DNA TGTGCCAGCAGTCCCCTAAAGGGGGGGTGGAGCTCCTACGAGCAGTACTTC.

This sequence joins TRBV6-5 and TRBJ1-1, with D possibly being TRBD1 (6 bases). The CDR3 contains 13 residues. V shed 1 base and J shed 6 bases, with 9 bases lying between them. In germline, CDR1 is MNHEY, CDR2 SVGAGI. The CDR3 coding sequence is TGTGCCAGCAGTTACTTTGGGGGCTCTGAAGCTTTCTTT. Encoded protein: CASSYFGGSEAFF.

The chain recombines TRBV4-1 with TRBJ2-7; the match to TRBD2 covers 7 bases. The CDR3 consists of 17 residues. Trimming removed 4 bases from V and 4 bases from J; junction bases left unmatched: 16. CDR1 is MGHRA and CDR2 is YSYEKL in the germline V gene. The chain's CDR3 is CASSPKLFGLGRYEQYF. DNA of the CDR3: TGCGCCAGCAGCCCTAAACTTTTCGGACTAGGGAGATACGAGCAGTACTTC.

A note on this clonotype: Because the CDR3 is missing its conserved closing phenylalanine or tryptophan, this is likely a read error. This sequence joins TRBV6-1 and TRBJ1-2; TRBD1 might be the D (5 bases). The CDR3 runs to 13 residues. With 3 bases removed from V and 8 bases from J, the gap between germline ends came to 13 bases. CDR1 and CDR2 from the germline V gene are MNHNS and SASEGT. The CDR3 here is CASSDRAPDGYTS. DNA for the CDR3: TGTGCCAGCAGTGACAGGGCTCCGGACGGCTACACCTCC.

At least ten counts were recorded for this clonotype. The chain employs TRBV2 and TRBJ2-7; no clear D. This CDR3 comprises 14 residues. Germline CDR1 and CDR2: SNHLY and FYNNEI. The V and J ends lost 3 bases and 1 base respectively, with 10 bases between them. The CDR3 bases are TGTGCCAGCAGTGAGTACCCTGATTCCTACGAGCAGTACTTC. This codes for CASSEYPDSYEQYF. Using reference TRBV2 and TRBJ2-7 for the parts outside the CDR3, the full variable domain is EPEVTQTPSHQVTQMGQEVILRCVPISNHLYFYWYRQILGQKVEFLVSFYNNEISEKSEIFDDQFSVERPDGSNFTLKIRSTKLEDSAMYFCASSEYPDSYEQYFGPGTRLTVT.

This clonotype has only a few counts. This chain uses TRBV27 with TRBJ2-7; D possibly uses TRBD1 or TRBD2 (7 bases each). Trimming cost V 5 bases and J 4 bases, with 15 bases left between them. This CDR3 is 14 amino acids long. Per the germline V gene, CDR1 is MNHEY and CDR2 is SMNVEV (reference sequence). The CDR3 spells CASSRQGGNYEQYF. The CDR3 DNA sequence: TGTGCCAGCAGTAGACAGGGAGGGAATTACGAGCAGTACTTC.

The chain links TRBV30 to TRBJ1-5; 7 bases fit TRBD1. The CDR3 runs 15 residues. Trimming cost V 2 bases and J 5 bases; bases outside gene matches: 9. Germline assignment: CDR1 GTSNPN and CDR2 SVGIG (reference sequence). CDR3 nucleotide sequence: TGTGCCTGGAGTAGAAACGACAGGGCCTATCAGCCCCAGCATTTT. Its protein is CAWSRNDRAYQPQHF.

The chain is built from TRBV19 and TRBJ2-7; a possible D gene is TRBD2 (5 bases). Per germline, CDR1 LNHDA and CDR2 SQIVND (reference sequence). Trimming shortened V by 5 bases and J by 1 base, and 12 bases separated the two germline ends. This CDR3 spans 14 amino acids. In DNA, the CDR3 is TGTGCCAGTAGTTCGATCGGGGTATCCTACGAGCAGTACTTC. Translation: CASSSIGVSYEQYF.

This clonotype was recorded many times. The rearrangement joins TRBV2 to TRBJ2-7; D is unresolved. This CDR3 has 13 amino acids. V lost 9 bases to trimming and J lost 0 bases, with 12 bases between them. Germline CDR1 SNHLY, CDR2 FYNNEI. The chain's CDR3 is CARRPESSYEQYF. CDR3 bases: TGTGCCAGGAGACCCGAGAGCTCCTACGAGCAGTACTTC.

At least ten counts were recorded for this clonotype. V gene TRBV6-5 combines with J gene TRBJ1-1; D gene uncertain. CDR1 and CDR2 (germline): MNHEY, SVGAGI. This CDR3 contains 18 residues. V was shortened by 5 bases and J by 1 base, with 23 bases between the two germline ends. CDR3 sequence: CASSHSMFRASWNTEAFF. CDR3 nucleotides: TGTGCCAGCAGTCATTCGATGTTCCGGGCTTCATGGAACACTGAAGCTTTCTTT.

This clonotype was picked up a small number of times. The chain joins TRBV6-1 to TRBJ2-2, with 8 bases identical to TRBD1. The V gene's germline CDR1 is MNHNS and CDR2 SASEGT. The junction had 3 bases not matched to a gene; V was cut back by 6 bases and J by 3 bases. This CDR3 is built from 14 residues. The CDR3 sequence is CASRTGEDTGELFF. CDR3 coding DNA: TGTGCCAGCAGGACAGGGGAGGACACCGGGGAGCTGTTTTTT.

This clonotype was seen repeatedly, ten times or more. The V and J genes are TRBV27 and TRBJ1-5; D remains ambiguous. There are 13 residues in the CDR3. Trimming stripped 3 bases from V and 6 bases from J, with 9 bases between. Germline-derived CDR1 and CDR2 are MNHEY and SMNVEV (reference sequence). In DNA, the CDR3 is TGTGCCAGCAGTTTTGGTACCGGTCAGCCCCAGCATTTT. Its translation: CASSFGTGQPQHF.

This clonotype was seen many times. The CDR3 bases are TGTGCCAGCAGCTTGTGGCAGTTCCAAGAGACCCAGTACTTC. Amino acid sequence: CASSLWQFQETQYF. The chain combines TRBV5-5 with TRBJ2-5; unclear D gene. V lost 1 base and J lost 1, with 8 bases in between. The length of the CDR3 is 14 residues. Looked up from germline, CDR1 is SGHKS and CDR2 is YYEKEE (reference sequence).

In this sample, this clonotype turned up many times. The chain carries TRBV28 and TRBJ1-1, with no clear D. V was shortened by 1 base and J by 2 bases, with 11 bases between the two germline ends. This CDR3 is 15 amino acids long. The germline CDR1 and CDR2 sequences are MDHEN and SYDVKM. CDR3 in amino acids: CASSLLNRPNTEAFF. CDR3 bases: TGTGCCAGCAGTTTATTGAATAGGCCCAACACTGAAGCTTTCTTT.

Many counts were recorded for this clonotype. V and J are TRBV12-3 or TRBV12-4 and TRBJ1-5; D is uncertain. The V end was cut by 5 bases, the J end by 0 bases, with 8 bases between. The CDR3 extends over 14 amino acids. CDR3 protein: CASSPMNSNQPQHF. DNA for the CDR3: TGTGCCAGCAGTCCGATGAATAGCAATCAGCCCCAGCATTTT.

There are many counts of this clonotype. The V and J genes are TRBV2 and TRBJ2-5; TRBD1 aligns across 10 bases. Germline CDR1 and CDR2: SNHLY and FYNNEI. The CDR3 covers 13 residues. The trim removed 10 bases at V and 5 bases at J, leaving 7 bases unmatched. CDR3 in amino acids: CATEWGQGETQYF. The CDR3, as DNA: TGTGCCACCGAGTGGGGACAGGGGGAGACCCAGTACTTC. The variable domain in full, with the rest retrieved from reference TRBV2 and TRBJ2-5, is EPEVTQTPSHQVTQMGQEVILRCVPISNHLYFYWYRQILGQKVEFLVSFYNNEISEKSEIFDDQFSVERPDGSNFTLKIRSTKLEDSAMYFCATEWGQGETQYFGPGTRLLVL.

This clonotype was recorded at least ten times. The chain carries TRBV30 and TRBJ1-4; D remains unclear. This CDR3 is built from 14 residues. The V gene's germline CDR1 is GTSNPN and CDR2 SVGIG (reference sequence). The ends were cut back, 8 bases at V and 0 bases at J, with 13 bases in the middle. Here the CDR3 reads CAHGRGATNEKLFF. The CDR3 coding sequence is TGTGCCCATGGACGCGGAGCAACTAATGAAAAACTGTTTTTT.

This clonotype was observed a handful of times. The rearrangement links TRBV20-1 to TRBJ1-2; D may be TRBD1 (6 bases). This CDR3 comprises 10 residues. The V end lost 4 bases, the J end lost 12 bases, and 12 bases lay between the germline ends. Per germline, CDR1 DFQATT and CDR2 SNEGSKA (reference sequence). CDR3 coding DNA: TGCAGTGCTACTGCAGGGGACGACACCTTC. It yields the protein CSATAGDDTF.

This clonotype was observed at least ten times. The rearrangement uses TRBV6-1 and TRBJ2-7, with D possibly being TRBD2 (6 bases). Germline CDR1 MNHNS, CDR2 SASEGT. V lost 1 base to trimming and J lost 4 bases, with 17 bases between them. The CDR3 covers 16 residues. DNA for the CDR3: TGTGCCAGCAGTGAAGTAGGAGGGACTCCGTTGTACGAGCAGTACTTC. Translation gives CASSEVGGTPLYEQYF.

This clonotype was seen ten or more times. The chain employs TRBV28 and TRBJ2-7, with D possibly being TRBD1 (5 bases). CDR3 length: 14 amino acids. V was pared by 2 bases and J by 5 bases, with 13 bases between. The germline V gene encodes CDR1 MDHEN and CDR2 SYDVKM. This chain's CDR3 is CASSLRWQGHEQYF. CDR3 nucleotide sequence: TGTGCCAGCAGTTTACGGTGGCAGGGCCACGAGCAGTACTTC.

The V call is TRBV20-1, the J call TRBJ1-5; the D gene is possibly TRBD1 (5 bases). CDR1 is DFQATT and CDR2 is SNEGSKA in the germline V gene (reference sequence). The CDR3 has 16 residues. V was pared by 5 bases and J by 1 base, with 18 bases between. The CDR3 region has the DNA TGCAGTGCTGTTCCGGCAGGGAGGCACAGCAATCAGCCCCAGCATTTT. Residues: CSAVPAGRHSNQPQHF.

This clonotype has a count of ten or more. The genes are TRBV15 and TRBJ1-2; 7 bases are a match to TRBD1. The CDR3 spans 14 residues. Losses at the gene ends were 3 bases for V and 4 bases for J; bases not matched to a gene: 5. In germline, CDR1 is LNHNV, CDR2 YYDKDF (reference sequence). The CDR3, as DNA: TGTGCCACCAGCAGGTACAGGGGAGGCTATGGCTACACCTTC. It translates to CATSRYRGGYGYTF.